This T cell receptor beta chain was identified during a study of blood T cell repertoires in COVID-19. Study summary: The United States, Italy and Spain provided the acute and convalescent COVID-19 samples.

CDR1 and CDR2 from the germline V gene are KGHSH and LQKENI. The CDR3 is 15 amino acids. With 1 base clipped from V and 5 bases from J, the junction kept 2 bases outside the gene matches. The data were produced by immunoSEQ multiplex PCR, yet TCRdb's version contains in-frame clones alone and is incomplete. The data show tens of thousands of clones, 90% to 95% seen once. Sequencing input: peripheral blood. The source is a human donor with active COVID-19. The donor label of this sample is uncertain. The chain combines TRBV18 with TRBJ1-4, with 9 bases lining up with TRBD1. The CDR3 coding sequence is TGTGCCAGCTCACCACTGGGGACAGGGAATGAAAAACTGTTTTTT. This encodes CASSPLGTGNEKLFF.